This T cell receptor (beta chain) was sequenced for a study of blood T cell repertoires in COVID-19. Across the whole study: Samples came from the United States, Italy and Spain, spanning acute and convalescent COVID-19. In each case, the material was cDNA or gDNA derived from T cells, B-cell-depleted T cells, or PBMCs.

The germline V gene has CDR1 MNHEY and CDR2 SVGEGT. The CDR3 loop spans 14 amino acids. Only in-frame clones appear in the TCRdb table, and some are missing; sequencing was by immunoSEQ multiplex PCR. The sample has about 83,000 clones, around three quarters seen once. As regards this clone: The junction departs from the called germline gene at one end, perhaps through a read error.

The sequencing sample was made of peripheral blood. The chain carries TRBV6-2 or TRBV6-3 and TRBJ2-1; 8 nucleotides match TRBD2. The source is a woman of 80 years or more with active or convalescent COVID-19. CDR3 region: CASSYSGGGREQFF. The CDR3 DNA follows: TGTGCCAGCAGCTACTCGGGGGGGGGCCGCGAGCAGTTCTTC.